Below are 20 T cell receptor beta chains sequenced from a single sample in a study of cytomegalovirus exposure and HLA in healthy donors. Profiled with immunoSEQ multiplex PCR; TCRdb holds only in-frame clones, not every one. The sample holds approximately 140,000 clones, roughly 90% seen once. Sequencing input: PBMCs. The receptors here all came from a man younger than 30 in good health and CMV-seronegative.

V gene TRBV28 combines with J gene TRBJ1-1; D perhaps matches TRBD1 (6 bases). The CDR3 is 14 amino acids. The V end lost 2 bases, the J end lost 1 base, and 8 bases lay between the germline ends. Germline V CDR1 and CDR2: MDHEN, SYDVKM. The CDR3 coding sequence is TGTGCCAGCAGTTTAGACAGGCCGAACACTGAAGCTTTCTTT. Its translation: CASSLDRPNTEAFF.

CDR3 loop: CASSSGQGSYEQYF. CDR3 in DNA: TGTGCCAGTAGTTCAGGACAGGGTTCCTACGAGCAGTACTTC. The J gene is TRBJ2-7, the V gene TRBV19, with 8 bases that match TRBD1. Trimming cost V 5 bases and J 1 base; bases outside gene matches: 4. Germline-derived CDR1 and CDR2 are LNHDA and SQIVND (reference sequence). This CDR3 is 14 amino acids long.

The chain carries TRBV2 and TRBJ1-4, with a weak D call TRBD1 (5 bases). CDR1 and CDR2 (germline): SNHLY, FYNNEI. Trimming removed 3 bases from V and 2 bases from J, with 13 bases in between. The CDR3 is 16 amino acids. The CDR3 sequence is CASSDFGGLTNEKLFF. In DNA, the CDR3 is TGTGCCAGCAGTGATTTCGGGGGATTGACTAATGAAAAACTGTTTTTT.

The rearrangement links TRBV30 to TRBJ1-5; tentatively, D is TRBD1 (5 bases). CDR3 length equals 15 residues. CDR1 is GTSNPN and CDR2 is SVGIG in the germline V gene (reference sequence). The V gene lost 2 bases and the J gene lost 4 bases, with 15 bases spanning the gap. CDR3 coding DNA: TGTGCCTGGAGTTACCTGTCGGGGGGTAATCAGCCCCAGCATTTT. Its translation: CAWSYLSGGNQPQHF.

The chain links TRBV25-1 to TRBJ2-1, with D unclear. Trimming removed 3 bases at V and 5 bases at J, with 20 bases between. This CDR3 is 17 amino acids long. Per the germline V gene, CDR1 is MGHDK and CDR2 is SYGVNS. This CDR3 is CASSESRQQRFNNEQFF. The CDR3 DNA sequence: TGTGCCAGCAGTGAGTCGAGGCAGCAACGATTCAACAATGAGCAGTTCTTC. The full variable domain, rest sourced from reference TRBV25-1 and TRBJ2-1, is EADIYQTPRYLVIGTGKKITLECSQTMGHDKMYWYQQDPGMELHLIHYSYGVNSTEKGDLSSESTVSRIRTEHFPLTLESARPSHTSQYLCASSESRQQRFNNEQFFGPGTRLTVL.

The chain employs TRBV6-9 and TRBJ1-2, with TRBD1 matching 9 bases. With 5 bases clipped from V and 8 bases from J, the junction kept 12 bases outside the gene matches. This CDR3 contains 15 residues. The germline V gene has CDR1 MNHGY and CDR2 SVAAGI. CDR3 DNA: TGTGCCAGCAGTAGGACGATCACAGGGGGCGACGGCTACACCTTC. Amino acid sequence: CASSRTITGGDGYTF.

This chain connects TRBV28 to TRBJ2-5; D gene unclear. Germline CDR1 and CDR2: MDHEN and SYDVKM. V lost 4 bases and J 1 base, leaving 7 bases between the germline ends. The CDR3 has 13 amino acids. The CDR3 bases are TGTGCCAGCAGTTCCCTACCCCAAGAGACCCAGTACTTC. It encodes CASSSLPQETQYF. Supplemented by reference TRBV28 and TRBJ2-5, the full variable domain reads DVKVTQSSRYLVKRTGEKVFLECVQDMDHENMFWYRQDPGLGLRLIYFSYDVKMKEKGDIPEGYSVSREKKERFSLILESASTNQTSMYLCASSSLPQETQYFGPGTRLLVL.

This rearrangement joins TRBV5-4 to TRBJ2-2; perhaps TRBD1 as D (6 bases). The CDR3 is made up of 15 amino acids. Trimming took 0 bases from V and 3 from J, leaving 9 bases between them. Germline values: CDR1 SGHNT, CDR2 YYREEE (reference sequence). The CDR3 DNA follows: TGTGCCAGCAGCTTGGGTCAGGGGCACACCGGGGAGCTGTTTTTT. Amino acids: CASSLGQGHTGELFF. Looking up the rest from reference TRBV5-4 and TRBJ2-2 gives the full variable domain: ETGVTQSPTHLIKTRGQQVTLRCSSQSGHNTVSWYQQALGQGPQFIFQYYREEENGRGNFPPRFSGLQFPNYSSELNVNALELDDSALYLCASSLGQGHTGELFFGEGSRLTVL.

The chain links TRBV4-1 to TRBJ2-5, with 13 bases lining up with TRBD2. Trimming took 8 bases from V and 5 from J; bases not matched to a gene: 8. This CDR3 is 15 amino acids long. CDR1 is MGHRA, CDR2 YSYEKL, per germline. This chain's CDR3 is CASALAGGPGETQYF. CDR3 in DNA: TGCGCCAGCGCACTAGCGGGAGGGCCGGGTGAGACCCAGTACTTC.

J is TRBJ1-5 and V is TRBV19; D perhaps matches TRBD1 (5 bases). With 0 bases removed from V and 2 bases from J, the gap between germline ends came to 14 bases. In germline, CDR1 is LNHDA, CDR2 SQIVND (reference sequence). CDR3 length: 17 residues. The CDR3 sequence is CASSIDRAGGGNQPQHF. Here the CDR3 DNA reads TGTGCCAGTAGTATAGATCGTGCGGGGGGGGGCAATCAGCCCCAGCATTTT.

V gene TRBV19 combines with J gene TRBJ1-1, with D uncertain. This CDR3 region has 12 residues. The V end was cut by 6 bases, the J end by 5 bases, with 10 bases between. CDR1 is LNHDA, CDR2 SQIVND, per germline (reference sequence). CDR3 protein: CASSSEITEAFF. The CDR3 DNA is TGTGCCAGTAGCAGCGAGATAACTGAAGCTTTCTTT.

This rearrangement joins TRBV7-9 to TRBJ2-7, with a weak D call TRBD1 (7 bases). V dropped 2 bases and J dropped 4 bases, with 21 bases sitting between them. This CDR3 region has 17 residues. CDR1 and CDR2 (germline): SEHNR, FQNEAQ (reference sequence). CDR3 nucleotide sequence: TGTGCCAGCAGCTTATCATCTGGAGGGGGCTACGTATACGAGCAGTACTTC. Translated, it gives CASSLSSGGGYVYEQYF.

This clone was counted only a few times. The chain is built from TRBV10-3 and TRBJ2-7, with 8 bases that match TRBD1. The CDR3 consists of 19 residues. V was pared by 7 bases and J by 0 bases, with 20 bases of the junction left unmatched. Germline V lookup: CDR1 ENHRY, CDR2 SYGVKD. The CDR3 spells CAIKIGGDRQVLSSYEQYF. In DNA form, the CDR3 reads TGTGCCATCAAGATAGGCGGGGACAGGCAGGTTCTTTCCTCCTACGAGCAGTACTTC.

V gene TRBV5-4 combines with J gene TRBJ1-5, with no clear D. The CDR3 runs 15 residues. Trimming took 2 bases from V and 1 from J, leaving 10 bases between them. From germline, CDR1 is SGHNT and CDR2 YYREEE (reference sequence). CDR3 sequence reads: CASSFAPGSNQPQHF. CDR3 sequence (DNA): TGTGCCAGCAGCTTCGCACCGGGGAGCAATCAGCCCCAGCATTTT.

The rearrangement uses TRBV7-2 and TRBJ2-7; 10 nucleotides align to TRBD1. The trim removed 5 bases at V and 5 bases at J, leaving 9 bases unmatched. The CDR3 extends over 15 amino acids. Germline CDR1 and CDR2: SGHTA and FQGNSA. The CDR3 bases are TGTGCCAGCAGCAACCGGGACAGGGGCCGAAACGAGCAGTACTTC. It translates to CASSNRDRGRNEQYF.

The genes are TRBV4-1 and TRBJ2-5; the match to TRBD2 covers 7 bases. Trimming cost V 0 bases and J 4 bases; bases outside gene matches: 2. This CDR3 region has 14 residues. In germline, CDR1 is MGHRA, CDR2 YSYEKL. The CDR3 loop is CASSQDGEGETQYF. The CDR3 DNA reads as TGCGCCAGCAGCCAAGATGGGGAGGGAGAGACCCAGTACTTC.

The J gene is TRBJ1-2, the V gene TRBV6-6; D call uncertain. V was cut by 0 bases and J by 3 bases, with 8 bases left in between. The CDR3 loop spans 14 amino acids. The germline V gene encodes CDR1 MNHNY and CDR2 SVGAGI (reference sequence). The CDR3 loop is CASSYSTGDYGYTF. CDR3 in DNA: TGTGCCAGCAGTTACTCGACCGGGGACTATGGCTACACCTTC.

CDR3 residues: CASSHLRLPGVGPQHF. The CDR3 DNA sequence: TGCGCCAGCAGCCATCTTAGACTACCGGGGGTTGGGCCCCAGCATTTT. The chain couples TRBV4-1 to TRBJ1-5, with D possibly matching TRBD1 (5 bases). Trimming took off 3 bases at V and 9 bases at J, with 21 bases between the two ends. Germline CDR1 reads MGHRA; CDR2 reads YSYEKL. The CDR3 covers 16 residues.

This chain joins TRBV7-2 and TRBJ1-2; the match to TRBD1 covers 8 bases. After removal of 5 bases from V and 0 bases from J, the junction contained 5 bases not matched to a gene. Germline-derived CDR1 and CDR2 are SGHTA and FQGNSA. The length of the CDR3 is 15 residues. The chain's CDR3 is CASSDRGRANYGYTF. Here the CDR3 DNA reads TGTGCCAGCAGCGACAGGGGTCGGGCTAACTATGGCTACACCTTC.

The rearrangement links TRBV25-1 to TRBJ1-1; a possible D gene is TRBD1 (5 bases). This CDR3 region has 15 residues. V was clipped by 3 bases and J by 6 bases, with 17 bases between them. Germline loops: CDR1 MGHDK, CDR2 SYGVNS. The CDR3 region is CASSDPNAGVAEAFF. The CDR3 coding sequence is TGTGCCAGCAGTGACCCTAATGCGGGGGTCGCTGAAGCTTTCTTT.